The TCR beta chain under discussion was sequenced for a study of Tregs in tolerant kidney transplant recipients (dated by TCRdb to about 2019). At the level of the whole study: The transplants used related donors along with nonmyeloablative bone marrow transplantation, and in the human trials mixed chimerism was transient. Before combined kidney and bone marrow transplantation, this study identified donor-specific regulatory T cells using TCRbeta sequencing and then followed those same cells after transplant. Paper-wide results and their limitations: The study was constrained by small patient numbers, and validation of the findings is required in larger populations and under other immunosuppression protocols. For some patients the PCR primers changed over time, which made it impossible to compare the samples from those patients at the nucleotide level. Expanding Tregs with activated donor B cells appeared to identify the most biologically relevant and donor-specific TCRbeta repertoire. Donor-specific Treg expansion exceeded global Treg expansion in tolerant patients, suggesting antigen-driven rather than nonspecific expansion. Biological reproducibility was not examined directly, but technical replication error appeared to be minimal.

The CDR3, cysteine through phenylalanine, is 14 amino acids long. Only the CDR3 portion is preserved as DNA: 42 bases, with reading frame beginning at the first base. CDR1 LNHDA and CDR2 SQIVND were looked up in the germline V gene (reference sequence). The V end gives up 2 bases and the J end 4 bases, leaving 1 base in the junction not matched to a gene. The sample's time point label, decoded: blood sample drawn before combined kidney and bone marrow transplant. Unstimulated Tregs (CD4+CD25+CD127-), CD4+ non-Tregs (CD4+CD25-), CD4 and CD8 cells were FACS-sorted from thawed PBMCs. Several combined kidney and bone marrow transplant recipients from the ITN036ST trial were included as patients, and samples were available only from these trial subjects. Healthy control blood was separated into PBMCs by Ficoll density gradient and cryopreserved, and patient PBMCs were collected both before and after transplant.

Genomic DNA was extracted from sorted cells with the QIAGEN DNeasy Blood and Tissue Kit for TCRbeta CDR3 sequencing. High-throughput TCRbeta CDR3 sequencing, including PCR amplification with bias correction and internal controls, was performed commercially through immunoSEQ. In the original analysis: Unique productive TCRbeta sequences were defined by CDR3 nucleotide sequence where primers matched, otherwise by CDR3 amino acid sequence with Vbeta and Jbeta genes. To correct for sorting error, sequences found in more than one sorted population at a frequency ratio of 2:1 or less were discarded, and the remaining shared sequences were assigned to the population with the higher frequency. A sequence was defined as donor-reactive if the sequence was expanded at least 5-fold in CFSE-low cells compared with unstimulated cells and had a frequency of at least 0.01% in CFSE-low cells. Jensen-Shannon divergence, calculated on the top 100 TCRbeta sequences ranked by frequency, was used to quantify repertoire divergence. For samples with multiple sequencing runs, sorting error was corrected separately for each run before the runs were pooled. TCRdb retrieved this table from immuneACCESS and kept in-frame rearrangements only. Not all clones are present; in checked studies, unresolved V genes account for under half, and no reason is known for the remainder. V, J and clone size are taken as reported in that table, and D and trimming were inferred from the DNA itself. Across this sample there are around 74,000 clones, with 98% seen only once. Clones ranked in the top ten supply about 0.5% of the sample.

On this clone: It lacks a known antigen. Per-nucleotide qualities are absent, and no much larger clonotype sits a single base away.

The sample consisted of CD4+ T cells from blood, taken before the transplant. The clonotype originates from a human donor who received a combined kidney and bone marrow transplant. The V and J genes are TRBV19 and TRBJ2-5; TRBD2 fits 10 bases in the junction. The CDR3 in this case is CASSITSGVETQYF. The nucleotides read TGTGCCAGTAGTATAACTAGCGGGGTAGAGACCCAGTACTTC.